Here is one TCR beta chain with its context. Participant age was about 18 to 89 years, and participants resided in around 24 US areas. In the 2 weeks before study entry, exposed participants met a COVID-19 case, which was PCR-confirmed or clinician-diagnosed. The V end lost 0 bases, the J end lost 0 bases, and 10 bases lay between the germline ends. The CDR3 runs 16 residues. Germline assignment: CDR1 SGDLS and CDR2 YYNGEE. These data come from a study of blood T cell repertoires in COVID-19. At the level of the study: Sources were T cells, B-cell-depleted T cells, or PBMCs; the material itself was cDNA or gDNA.

Under the authors' procedure: By means of reference gene primer amplification, nucleated cell counts were estimated. Sequencing used immunoSEQ multiplex PCR; TCRdb keeps in-frame clones, though not all of them. D and trimming come from the DNA, and the V and J calls and clone size come from that table. The sample contains 250,000 or so clones, roughly 81% of which appear only once. The material sequenced was PBMCs or T cells enriched from blood (not recorded which). V gene TRBV9 combines with J gene TRBJ1-3; D gene unclear. The receptor was derived from a woman aged 45-60 years who had been exposed to COVID-19. The DNA of the CDR3 is TGTGCCAGCAGCGTAGCAAGCGGGCCCTCTGGAAACACCATATATTTT. This sequence encodes CASSVASGPSGNTIYF.